These T cell receptor beta chains were read from a single sample in a study of T cell responses to AZD1222 COVID-19 vaccine. Clones were read by immunoSEQ multiplex PCR, and TCRdb kept only the in-frame ones, dropping some. The sample lists some 180,000 clones; 80% to 95% were seen once. The material sequenced was peripheral blood, taken 28 days after the second dose of the MenACWY control vaccine. These receptors were taken from an adult who received the MenACWY meningococcal vaccine as a control. The CDR3 runs from the conserved cysteine through the conserved F or W. The order of the fields is D gene, V gene, J gene, clone size, CDR3 protein, CDR3 DNA. The D gene is left open where the match is weak. Expanded clones get a size class; other rows say once, few or many, or leave the size out.

TRBD1	TRBV6-1	TRBJ1-2	-	CASSDRGHGYTF	TGTGCCAGCAGTGACAGGGGGCATGGCTACACCTTC
-	TRBV15	TRBJ1-6	-	CATRSRDSPLHF	TGTGCCACCAGGTCGAGGGATTCACCCCTCCACTTT
-	TRBV28	TRBJ1-5	-	CASSSMGDVQPQHF	TGTGCCAGCAGCTCGATGGGGGATGTTCAGCCCCAGCATTTT
TRBD1	TRBV27	TRBJ1-4	once	CASRGSGQGLRGDEKLFF	TGTGCCAGCAGGGGGTCGGGACAGGGGCTCAGGGGGGATGAAAAACTGTTTTTT
-	TRBV5-1	TRBJ2-3	-	CASSSTDTQYF	TGCGCCAGCAGCTCCACAGATACGCAGTATTTT
-	TRBV9	TRBJ1-6	-	CASSPPSGYPLHF	TGTGCCAGCAGCCCACCTAGCGGTTACCCCCTCCACTTT
-	TRBV5-5	TRBJ1-6	-	CASSMGTRPGNSPLHF	TGTGCCAGCAGCATGGGGACCCGGCCGGGAAATTCACCCCTCCACTTT
-	TRBV18	TRBJ2-7	-	CASSPLQYGTSYEQYF	TGTGCCAGCTCACCACTGCAGTACGGGACTTCCTACGAGCAGTACTTC
-	TRBV7-6	TRBJ2-3	-	CASSTAGAQSDTQYF	TGTGCCAGCAGCACCGCGGGCGCCCAGTCGGATACGCAGTATTTT
-	TRBV3-1/TRBV3-2	TRBJ2-7	-	CASSQARGEQYF	TGTGCCAGCAGCCAAGCCAGAGGCGAGCAGTACTTC
-	TRBV6-2/TRBV6-3	TRBJ1-2	-	CASSTRPFYGYTF	TGTGCCAGCAGTACGCGGCCGTTCTATGGCTACACCTTC
TRBD1	TRBV5-1	TRBJ1-2	-	CASSLEAGGNGYTF	TGCGCCAGCAGCTTGGAAGCAGGGGGGAATGGCTACACCTTC
TRBD1	TRBV5-1	TRBJ2-2	once	CASSFGQDTGELFF	TGCGCCAGCAGCTTCGGACAGGACACCGGGGAGCTGTTTTTT
-	TRBV19	TRBJ1-3	-	CASSMGGVFGSGNTIYF	TGTGCCAGTAGTATGGGAGGAGTTTTCGGCTCTGGAAACACCATATATTTT
-	TRBV29-1	TRBJ1-1	-	CSVELRGARGAFF	TGCAGCGTTGAGTTACGGGGGGCTCGGGGGGCTTTCTTT
TRBD2	TRBV2	TRBJ2-5	-	CASRRALAANQETQYF	TGTGCCAGCAGGCGGGCGCTAGCGGCGAACCAAGAGACCCAGTACTTC
-	TRBV6-6	TRBJ1-2	-	CASTSQPSFYGYTF	TGTGCCAGCACCTCACAGCCATCATTCTATGGCTACACCTTC
-	TRBV4-3	TRBJ1-1	-	CASSKQQGHTEAFF	TGCGCCAGCAGCAAACAACAGGGTCACACTGAAGCTTTCTTT
-	TRBV7-9	TRBJ2-2	once	CASSTRQGGTGELFF	TGTGCCAGCAGCACCAGACAGGGAGGGACCGGGGAGCTGTTTTTT
TRBD2	TRBV7-9	TRBJ2-5	-	CASSLLAVQETQYF	TGTGCCAGCAGCCTCCTAGCGGTACAAGAGACCCAGTACTTC
-	TRBV7-8	TRBJ1-3	-	CASSSYGNTIYF	TGTGCCAGCAGCTCGTATGGAAACACCATATATTTT
-	TRBV29-1	TRBJ2-1	-	CSVDEQFF	TGCAGCGTGGATGAGCAGTTCTTC
-	TRBV2	TRBJ1-6	-	CASSDRSSYNSPLHF	TGTGCCAGCAGTGATAGGTCATCGTATAATTCACCCCTCCACTTT
-	TRBV7-2	TRBJ1-3	-	CASSLVSPPGNTIYF	TGTGCCAGCAGCTTAGTCAGTCCACCTGGAAACACCATATATTTT
-	TRBV11-3	TRBJ2-3	-	CASSSFRADTQYF	TGTGCCAGCAGCAGTTTTAGGGCAGATACGCAGTATTTT
TRBD2	TRBV7-3	TRBJ2-3	-	CASSQTSGGSTSTDTQYF	TGTGCCAGCAGCCAGACTAGCGGGGGGTCCACTAGCACAGATACGCAGTATTTT
-	TRBV6-5	TRBJ1-4	-	CASSSGLLNEKLFF	TGTGCCAGCAGTTCAGGTCTACTTAATGAAAAACTGTTTTTT
TRBD1	TRBV3-1/TRBV3-2	TRBJ1-5	-	CASSQTGRGTNQPQHF	TGTGCCAGCAGCCAGACAGGGAGGGGAACCAATCAGCCCCAGCATTTT
-	TRBV4-3	TRBJ2-7	-	CASSPDGAYEQYF	TGCGCCAGCAGCCCTGACGGGGCCTACGAGCAGTACTTC
-	TRBV24-1	TRBJ2-2	-	CATSDTPNGAGELFF	TGTGCCACCAGTGACACCCCTAACGGGGCCGGGGAGCTGTTTTTT
-	TRBV27	TRBJ1-6	once	CASSLIKESPLHF	TGTGCCAGCAGTCTCATCAAAGAATCACCCCTCCACTTT
-	TRBV30	TRBJ2-7	-	CAWIGRYEQYF	TGTGCCTGGATTGGGCGGTACGAGCAGTACTTC
TRBD1	TRBV4-1	TRBJ2-3	-	CASSQRTGTGGQDTQYF	TGCGCCAGCAGCCAGAGGACCGGGACAGGGGGCCAAGATACGCAGTATTTT